The T cell receptor (beta chain) under discussion was sequenced for a study of CD8+CD57+ T cells in acquired aplastic anemia. Study in general: The DNA of sorted CD4+ and CD8+ cells averaged around 3.2 ug.

About this clonotype itself: Its antigen is undetermined.

Genomic DNA was employed as the template in profiling TCR beta VDJ and CDR3. From the reads, TCRdb called clonotypes with MiXCR, one entry per CDR3 protein. This table holds 450,000 to 600,000 distinct CDR3 sequences, about a third found once. Study results and limitations: Patients did not significantly differ from controls in CD8+ Simpson's diversity. Almost 30 CD8+ CDR3 sequences occurred in both the patients and the controls.

CD8+CD57+ cell expansion, shown by flow cytometry, had occurred in the patients selected for sequencing. Blood samples were obtained from patients who had received no prior therapy. Germline CDR1 SGHTA, CDR2 FQGNSA. The CDR3 is 12 amino acids. V was shortened by 3 bases and J by 10 bases, with 12 bases between the two germline ends. Input material: sorted CD4+, CD8+, or CD8+CD57+ T cells (not recorded which) from PBMCs. This TCR was sampled from a human donor with aplastic anemia. The J gene is TRBJ1-1, the V gene TRBV7-2; D is unclear. CDR3 bases: TGTGCCAGCAGCTTGGCAGGACCCGCAGCTTTCTTT. This sequence encodes CASSLAGPAAFF.